This note documents a single T cell receptor beta chain sequence. The source of the sample is a study of blood T cell repertoires in COVID-19. Turning to the study itself: Italy, Spain and the United States were the sources of the convalescent and acute COVID-19 samples.

Trimming cost V 7 bases and J 9 bases, with 17 bases left between them. The CDR3 is 13 amino acids. Germline values: CDR1 MDHEN, CDR2 SYDVKM. In the original analysis: Nucleated cell counts were estimated from reference gene primer amplification. Data came from immunoSEQ multiplex PCR; TCRdb stores just in-frame clones and leaves some out. V, J and clone size were drawn from that table, and D and trimming were deduced from the DNA. The sample includes about 240,000 clones, around 89% of them seen just once. Recruits, aged 18 to 89 years, lived in 24 US areas. For recovered donors of Cohort 3, there were two negative PCRs, clearance, or symptom resolution.

The sequence was collected from a woman in her 30s who had recovered from COVID-19. This chain joins TRBV28 and TRBJ2-3, with D possibly being TRBD2 (5 bases). The source material was PBMCs or T cells enriched from blood (not recorded which). For the CDR3, the DNA is TGTGCCAGCACTCTACGGGGAGAGGTCACGCAGTATTTT. As protein: CASTLRGEVTQYF.